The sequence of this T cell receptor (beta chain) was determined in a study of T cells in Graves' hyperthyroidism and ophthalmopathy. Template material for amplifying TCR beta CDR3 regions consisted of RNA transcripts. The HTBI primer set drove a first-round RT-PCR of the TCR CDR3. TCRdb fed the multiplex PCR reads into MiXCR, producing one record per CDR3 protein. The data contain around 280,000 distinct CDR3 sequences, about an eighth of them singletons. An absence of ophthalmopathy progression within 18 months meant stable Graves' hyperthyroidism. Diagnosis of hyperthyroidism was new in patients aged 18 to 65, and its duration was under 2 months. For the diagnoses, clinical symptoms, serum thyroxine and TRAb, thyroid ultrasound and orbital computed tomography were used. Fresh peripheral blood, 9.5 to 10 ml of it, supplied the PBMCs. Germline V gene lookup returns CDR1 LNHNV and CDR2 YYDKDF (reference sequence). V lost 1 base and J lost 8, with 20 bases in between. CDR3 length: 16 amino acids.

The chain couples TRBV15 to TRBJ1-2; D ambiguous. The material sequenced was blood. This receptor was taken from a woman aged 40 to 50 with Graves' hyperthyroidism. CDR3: CATSRARSESRAGYTF. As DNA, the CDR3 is TGTGCCACCAGCAGAGCACGTTCCGAGTCCAGAGCAGGCTACACCTTC.